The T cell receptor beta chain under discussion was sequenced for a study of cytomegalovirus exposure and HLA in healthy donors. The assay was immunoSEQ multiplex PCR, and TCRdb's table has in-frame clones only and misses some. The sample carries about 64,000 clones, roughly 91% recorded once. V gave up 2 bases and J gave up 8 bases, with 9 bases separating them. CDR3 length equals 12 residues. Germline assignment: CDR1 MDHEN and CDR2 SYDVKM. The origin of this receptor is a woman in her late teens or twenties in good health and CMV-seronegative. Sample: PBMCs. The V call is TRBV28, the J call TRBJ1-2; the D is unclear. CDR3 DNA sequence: TGTGCCAGCAGTTTAGACCCAGGAGGCTACACCTTC. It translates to CASSLDPGGYTF.